This T cell receptor beta chain is drawn from a study of breast tumors, draining lymph nodes, adjacent tissues. Broader study findings: The lymph node origin of tumor T cells was framed as consistent with a hypothesis, not demonstrated. Findings are consistent with lymph node origin and intratumoral expansion of most tumor T cells. Tumor TCR diversity was below lymph nodes but above nontumor tissue.

MiXCR, applied by TCRdb to the multiplex PCR reads, yields one record per CDR3 protein. Of approximately 210,000 distinct CDR3 sequences listed, around 34% are singletons. This clonotype has only a few counts. The antigen is undetermined. Axillary draining lymph nodes of breast cancer patients supplied the node samples. The sequenced sample consisted of axillary lymph node tissue. The sequence was collected from a female donor with breast cancer. Some clones in this sample may be carry-over from other donors' samples.

Here the CDR3 DNA reads TGTGCCTGGAGTGTATGGAGGTCACAGAACAATCAGCCCCAGCATTTT. It codes for CAWSVWRSQNNQPQHF. The chain couples TRBV30 to TRBJ1-5, with unresolved D. The CDR3 extends over 16 amino acids. Per the germline V gene, CDR1 is GTSNPN and CDR2 is SVGIG (reference sequence). Trimming removed 0 bases from V and 3 bases from J, with 15 bases in between.